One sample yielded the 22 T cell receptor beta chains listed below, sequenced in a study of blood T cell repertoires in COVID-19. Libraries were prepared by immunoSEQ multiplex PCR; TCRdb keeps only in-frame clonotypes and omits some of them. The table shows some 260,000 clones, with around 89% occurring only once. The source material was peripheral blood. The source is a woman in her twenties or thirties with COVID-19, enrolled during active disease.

This chain's CDR3 is CASSRAGNNSPLHF. The CDR3 nucleotides read TGTGCCAGTAGTCGAGCAGGGAATAATTCACCCCTCCACTTT. The chain carries TRBV19 and TRBJ1-6, with a possible D match to TRBD1 (5 bases). With 5 bases removed from V and 5 bases from J, the gap between germline ends came to 10 bases. Germline-derived CDR1 and CDR2 are LNHDA and SQIVND (reference sequence). The CDR3 runs 14 residues.

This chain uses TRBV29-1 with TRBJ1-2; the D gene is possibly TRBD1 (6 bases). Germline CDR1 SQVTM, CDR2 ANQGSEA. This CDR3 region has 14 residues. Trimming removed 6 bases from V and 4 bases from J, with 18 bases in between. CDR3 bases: TGCAGCGTCGCTTTGACAGGCGGCGGCTATGGCTACACCTTC. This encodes CSVALTGGGYGYTF.

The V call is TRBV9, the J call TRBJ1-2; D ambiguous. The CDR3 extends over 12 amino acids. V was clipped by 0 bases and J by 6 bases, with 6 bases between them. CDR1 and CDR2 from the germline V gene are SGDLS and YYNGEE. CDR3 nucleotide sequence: TGTGCCAGCAGCGTAGACAGCCATGGCTACACCTTC. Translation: CASSVDSHGYTF.

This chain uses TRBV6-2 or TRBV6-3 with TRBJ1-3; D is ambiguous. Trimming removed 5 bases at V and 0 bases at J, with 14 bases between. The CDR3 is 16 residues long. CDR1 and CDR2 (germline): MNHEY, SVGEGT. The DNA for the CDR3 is TGTGCCAGCAGTGATCCTACAGCCGACTCTGGAAACACCATATATTTT. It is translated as CASSDPTADSGNTIYF.

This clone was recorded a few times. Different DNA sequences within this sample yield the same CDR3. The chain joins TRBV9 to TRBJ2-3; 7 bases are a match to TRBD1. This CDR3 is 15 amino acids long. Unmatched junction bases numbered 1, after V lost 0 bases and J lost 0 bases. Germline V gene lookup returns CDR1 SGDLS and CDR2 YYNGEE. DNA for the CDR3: TGTGCCAGCAGCGTAGGGACAGGTAGCACAGATACGCAGTATTTT. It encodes CASSVGTGSTDTQYF.

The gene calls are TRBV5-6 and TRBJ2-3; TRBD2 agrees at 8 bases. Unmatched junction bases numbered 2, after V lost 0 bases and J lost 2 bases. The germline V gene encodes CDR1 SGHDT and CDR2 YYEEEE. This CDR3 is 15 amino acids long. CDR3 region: CASSLDGGATDTQYF. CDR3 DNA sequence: TGTGCCAGCAGCTTGGACGGGGGGGCCACAGATACGCAGTATTTT.

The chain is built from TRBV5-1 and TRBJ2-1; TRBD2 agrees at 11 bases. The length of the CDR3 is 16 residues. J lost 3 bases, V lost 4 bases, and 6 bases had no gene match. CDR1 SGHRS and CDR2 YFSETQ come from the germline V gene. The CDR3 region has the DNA TGCGCCAGCAGCCCGGAACTAGCGGGGGACTACAATGAGCAGTTCTTC. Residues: CASSPELAGDYNEQFF.

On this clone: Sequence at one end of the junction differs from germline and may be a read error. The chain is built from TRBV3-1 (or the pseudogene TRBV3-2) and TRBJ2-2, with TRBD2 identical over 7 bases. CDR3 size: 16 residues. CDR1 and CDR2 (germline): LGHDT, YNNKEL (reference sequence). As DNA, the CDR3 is TGTGCCAGCAGTCAAGGGGCCGGGGGGACCACCGGGGAGCTGTTTTTT. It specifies CASSQGAGGTTGELFF.

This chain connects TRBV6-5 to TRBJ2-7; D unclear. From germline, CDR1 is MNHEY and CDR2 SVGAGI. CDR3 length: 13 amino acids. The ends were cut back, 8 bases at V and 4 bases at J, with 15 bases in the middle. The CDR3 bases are TGTGCCAGCGTTCGGTTAAAAGCGTACGAGCAGTACTTC. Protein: CASVRLKAYEQYF.

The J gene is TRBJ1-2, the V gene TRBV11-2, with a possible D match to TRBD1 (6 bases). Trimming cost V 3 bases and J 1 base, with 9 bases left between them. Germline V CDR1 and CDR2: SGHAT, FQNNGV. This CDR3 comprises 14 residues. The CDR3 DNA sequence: TGTGCCAGCAGCTTTTGGGACATTAACTATGGCTACACCTTC. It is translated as CASSFWDINYGYTF.

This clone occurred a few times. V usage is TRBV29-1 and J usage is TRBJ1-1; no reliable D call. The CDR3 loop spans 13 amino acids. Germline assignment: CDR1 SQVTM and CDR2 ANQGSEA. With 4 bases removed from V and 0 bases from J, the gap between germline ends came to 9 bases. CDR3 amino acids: CSVGVRVNTEAFF. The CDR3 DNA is TGCAGCGTTGGTGTGAGGGTGAACACTGAAGCTTTCTTT.

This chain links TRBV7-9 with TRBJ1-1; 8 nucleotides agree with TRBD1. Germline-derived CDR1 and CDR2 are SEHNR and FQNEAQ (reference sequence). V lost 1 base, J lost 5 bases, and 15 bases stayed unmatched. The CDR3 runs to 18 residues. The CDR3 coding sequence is TGTGCCAGCAGCTTAGACGTTGGCGGACAGGGAAGAGGGACTGAAGCTTTCTTT. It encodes CASSLDVGGQGRGTEAFF. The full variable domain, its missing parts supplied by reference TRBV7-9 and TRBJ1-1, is DTGVSQNPRHKITKRGQNVTFRCDPISEHNRLYWYRQTLGQGPEFLTYFQNEAQLEKSRLLSDRFSAERPKGSFSTLEIQRTEQGDSAMYLCASSLDVGGQGRGTEAFFGQGTRLTVV.

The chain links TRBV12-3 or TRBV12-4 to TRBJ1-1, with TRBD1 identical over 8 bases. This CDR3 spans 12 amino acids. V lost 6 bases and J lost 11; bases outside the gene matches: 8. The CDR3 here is CASSRTGSKAFF. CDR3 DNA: TGTGCCAGCAGCAGGACAGGGAGTAAGGCTTTCTTT.

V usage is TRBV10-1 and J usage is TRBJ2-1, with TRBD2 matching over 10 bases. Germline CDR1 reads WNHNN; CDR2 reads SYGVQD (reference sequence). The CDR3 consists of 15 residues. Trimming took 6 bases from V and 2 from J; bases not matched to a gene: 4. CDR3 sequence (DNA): TGCGCCAGCAGCGCTAGCGGGGGTACCTACAATGAGCAGTTCTTC. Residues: CASSASGGTYNEQFF.

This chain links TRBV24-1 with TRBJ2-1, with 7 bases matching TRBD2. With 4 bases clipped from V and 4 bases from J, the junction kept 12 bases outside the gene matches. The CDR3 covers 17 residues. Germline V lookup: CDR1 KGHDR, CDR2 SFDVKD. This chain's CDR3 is CATSDTGLTKGYNEQFF. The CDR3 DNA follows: TGTGCCACCAGTGACACGGGACTAACGAAAGGTTACAATGAGCAGTTCTTC.

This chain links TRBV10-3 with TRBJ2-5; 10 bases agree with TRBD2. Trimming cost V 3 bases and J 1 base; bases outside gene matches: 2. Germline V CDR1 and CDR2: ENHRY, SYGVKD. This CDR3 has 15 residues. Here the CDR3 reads CAISDGLAVQETQYF. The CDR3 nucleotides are TGTGCCATCAGTGACGGACTAGCGGTCCAAGAGACCCAGTACTTC.

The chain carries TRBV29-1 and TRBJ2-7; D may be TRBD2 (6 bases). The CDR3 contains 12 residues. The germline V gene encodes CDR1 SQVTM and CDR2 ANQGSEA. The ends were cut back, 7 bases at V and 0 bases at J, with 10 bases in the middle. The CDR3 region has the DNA TGCAGCGCCAATAGCGGCTCCTACGAGCAGTACTTC. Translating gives CSANSGSYEQYF.

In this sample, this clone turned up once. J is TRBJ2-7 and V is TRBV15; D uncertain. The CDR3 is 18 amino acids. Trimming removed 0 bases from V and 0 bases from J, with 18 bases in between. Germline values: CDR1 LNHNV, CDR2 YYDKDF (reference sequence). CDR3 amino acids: CATSRDRVAKLRSYEQYV. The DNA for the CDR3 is TGTGCCACCAGCAGAGATCGGGTAGCCAAACTCCGCTCCTACGAGCAGTACGTC.

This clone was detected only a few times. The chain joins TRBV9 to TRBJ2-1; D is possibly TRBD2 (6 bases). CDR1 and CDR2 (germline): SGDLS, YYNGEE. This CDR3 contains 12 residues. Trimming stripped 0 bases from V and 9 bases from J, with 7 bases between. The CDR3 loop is CASSVAGSEQFF. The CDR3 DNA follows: TGTGCCAGCAGCGTAGCCGGGAGTGAGCAGTTCTTC.

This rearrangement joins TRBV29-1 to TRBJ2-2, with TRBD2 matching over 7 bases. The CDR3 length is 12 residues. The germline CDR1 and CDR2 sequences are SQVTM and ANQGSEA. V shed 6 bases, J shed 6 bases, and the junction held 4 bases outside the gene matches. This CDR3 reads CSVLGGSGELFF. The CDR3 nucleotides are TGCAGCGTGCTCGGGGGGTCCGGGGAGCTGTTTTTT.

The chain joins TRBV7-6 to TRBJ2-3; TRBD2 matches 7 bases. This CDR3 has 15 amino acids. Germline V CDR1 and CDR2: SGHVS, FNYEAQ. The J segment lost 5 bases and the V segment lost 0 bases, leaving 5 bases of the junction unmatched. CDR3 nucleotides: TGTGCCAGCAGCTTAGCGGGAGGGTCGAGAGATACGCAGTATTTT. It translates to CASSLAGGSRDTQYF. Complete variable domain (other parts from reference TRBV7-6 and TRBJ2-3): GAGVSQSPRYKVTKRGQDVALRCDPISGHVSLYWYRQALGQGPEFLTYFNYEAQQDKSGLPNDRFSAERPEGSISTLTIQRTEQRDSAMYRCASSLAGGSRDTQYFGPGTRLTVL.

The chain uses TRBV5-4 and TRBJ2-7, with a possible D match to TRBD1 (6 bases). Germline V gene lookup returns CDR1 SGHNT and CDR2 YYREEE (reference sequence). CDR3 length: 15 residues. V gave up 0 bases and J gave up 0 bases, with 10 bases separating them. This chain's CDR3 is CASSLGTAVSYEQYF. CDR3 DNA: TGTGCCAGCAGCTTGGGGACAGCGGTCTCCTACGAGCAGTACTTC.